These 24 T cell receptor beta chains share one sample of origin, sequenced in a study of OX40 agonist ivuxolimab in advanced cancers. The data were produced by immunoSEQ multiplex PCR, yet TCRdb's version contains in-frame clones alone and is incomplete. Here the sample spans some 63,000 clones, around 87% being singletons. The starting material was CD4+ or CD8+ T cells sorted from blood, obtained in a trial of the OX40 agonist ivuxolimab. These receptors all come from an adult with an advanced solid tumor such as melanoma, head and neck, liver or kidney cancer.

This chain uses TRBV2 with TRBJ2-7, with no clear D. The CDR3 length is 12 residues. With 7 bases removed from V and 2 bases from J, the gap between germline ends came to 9 bases. The germline gives CDR1 SNHLY, CDR2 FYNNEI. CDR3 coding DNA: TGTGCCAGCAAGCCCCTACCCTACGAGCAGTACTTC. The encoded protein is CASKPLPYEQYF.

The chain has TRBV6-6 and TRBJ1-2, with D possibly TRBD1 on 5 matching bases. Germline V lookup: CDR1 MNHNY, CDR2 SVGAGI (reference sequence). With 6 bases removed from V and 4 bases from J, the gap between germline ends came to 21 bases. The CDR3 extends over 16 amino acids. Here the CDR3 DNA reads TGTGCCAGCAGAGGAGTAAGGCAGGGCCCCAGCTATGGCTACACCTTC. It yields the protein CASRGVRQGPSYGYTF.

On this clone: At the DNA level, this CDR3 is encoded by other sequences in the same sample as well. The genes are TRBV29-1 and TRBJ2-5; 9 nucleotides match TRBD1. Unmatched junction bases numbered 6, after V lost 6 bases and J lost 1 base. Germline assignment: CDR1 SQVTM and CDR2 ANQGSEA. CDR3 length: 14 amino acids. The CDR3 nucleotides are TGCAGCGTCACCGGGACAGGGACCCAAGAGACCCAGTACTTC. Its protein is CSVTGTGTQETQYF.

Concerning this clone itself: A much larger clone lies one base from this, so it may be a read error. The sample holds other DNA sequences that translate to the same CDR3. The V and J genes are TRBV5-1 and TRBJ1-1; D remains ambiguous. The germline V gene encodes CDR1 SGHRS and CDR2 YFSETQ. The CDR3 covers 14 residues. Trimming left V 0 bases short and J 5 bases short, with 11 bases between. In DNA form, the CDR3 reads TGCGCCAGCAGCTTGGGGCAAACATGGACTGAAGCTTTCTTT. Translation gives CASSLGQTWTEAFF.

This chain uses TRBV10-2 with TRBJ2-7; TRBD2 aligns across 10 bases. V trimming: 7 bases; J trimming: 3 bases; junction bases outside the gene matches: 6. CDR1 is WSHSY, CDR2 SAAADI, per germline. The CDR3 has 14 amino acids. The CDR3 coding sequence is TGCGCCAGCAAACGACTAGCGGGCCTCTACGAGCAGTACTTC. As protein: CASKRLAGLYEQYF.

V gene TRBV5-1 combines with J gene TRBJ1-1, with D possibly matching TRBD1 (6 bases). There are 16 residues in the CDR3. Trimming left V 0 bases short and J 2 bases short, with 14 bases between. The V gene's germline CDR1 is SGHRS and CDR2 YFSETQ. The CDR3: CASSLGGTIGNTEAFF. The CDR3 DNA is TGCGCCAGCAGCTTGGGAGGGACAATAGGAAACACTGAAGCTTTCTTT.

This chain joins TRBV7-5 and TRBJ1-3; TRBD1 was called by the table and not checked on the DNA. TRBV7-5 constitutes a pseudogene. This CDR3 is 17 amino acids long. CDR3 in amino acids: CARSLDNRGSSGNTIYF. CDR3 coding DNA: TGTGCCAGAAGCTTAGACAATAGGGGGAGCTCTGGAAACACCATATATTTT.

The J gene is TRBJ1-5, the V gene TRBV19; a possible D gene is TRBD1 (5 bases). The CDR3 covers 17 residues. Looked up from germline, CDR1 is LNHDA and CDR2 is SQIVND (reference sequence). Trimming shortened V by 5 bases and J by 0 bases, and 17 bases separated the two germline ends. This CDR3 reads CASSPRWGDYSNQPQHF. In DNA, the CDR3 is TGTGCCAGTAGTCCCCGATGGGGGGACTATAGCAATCAGCCCCAGCATTTT.

CDR3 loop: CASSHLRLAGRTDTQYF. The CDR3 DNA sequence: TGTGCCAGCAGCCACCTCCGACTAGCGGGACGCACAGATACGCAGTATTTT. The chain employs TRBV7-2 and TRBJ2-3; 11 bases agree with TRBD2. In germline, CDR1 is SGHTA, CDR2 FQGNSA. The CDR3 is 17 residues long. V gave up 5 bases and J gave up 1 base; unmatched junction bases: 8.

The V call is TRBV5-1, the J call TRBJ2-7; 10 nucleotides line up with TRBD1. Germline CDR1 reads SGHRS; CDR2 reads YFSETQ. The V gene end was trimmed by 2 bases and the J gene end by 6 bases; junction bases not matched to a gene: 8. The CDR3 length is 15 residues. The DNA of the CDR3 is TGCGCCAGCAGCTTCAGAGGACAGGGGGGAGGCGAGCAGTACTTC. Its protein is CASSFRGQGGGEQYF.

This chain joins TRBV5-4 and TRBJ2-5, with D perhaps TRBD1 or TRBD2 (5 bases each). Trimming took off 4 bases at V and 2 bases at J, with 12 bases between the two ends. Germline CDR1 reads SGHNT; CDR2 reads YYREEE (reference sequence). CDR3 length equals 14 residues. CDR3 protein: CASSPEGPQETQYF. The CDR3 DNA reads TGTGCCAGCAGCCCTGAGGGGCCGCAAGAGACCCAGTACTTC.

J is TRBJ1-1 and V is TRBV20-1; no clear D gene. The CDR3 is 11 amino acids. Per germline, CDR1 DFQATT and CDR2 SNEGSKA (reference sequence). Trimming removed 5 bases at V and 6 bases at J, with 10 bases between. The DNA for the CDR3 is TGCAGTGCTCTTAAAATGGCTGAAGCTTTCTTT. It yields the protein CSALKMAEAFF.

The chain couples TRBV5-1 to TRBJ2-1; TRBD2 matches 8 bases. Germline values: CDR1 SGHRS, CDR2 YFSETQ. There are 16 residues in the CDR3. V was pared by 2 bases and J by 7 bases, with 11 bases of the junction left unmatched. CDR3: CASSFNAAGVGNEQFF. As DNA, the CDR3 is TGCGCCAGCAGCTTCAATGCAGCGGGAGTCGGAAATGAGCAGTTCTTC. Together with reference TRBV5-1 and TRBJ2-1, the CDR3 gives the full variable domain: KAGVTQTPRYLIKTRGQQVTLSCSPISGHRSVSWYQQTPGQGLQFLFEYFSETQRNKGNFPGRFSGRQFSNSRSEMNVSTLELGDSALYLCASSFNAAGVGNEQFFGPGTRLTVL.

The chain uses TRBV6-1 and TRBJ1-6; D call uncertain. V lost 7 bases and J 8 bases, leaving 12 bases between the germline ends. CDR1 is MNHNS, CDR2 SASEGT, per germline. This CDR3 spans 13 amino acids. CDR3 in amino acids: CASTGQPDSPLHF. DNA for the CDR3: TGTGCCAGCACTGGGCAGCCGGATTCACCCCTCCACTTT.

This clone was found a few times. V gene TRBV5-8 combines with J gene TRBJ1-5; tentatively, D is TRBD1 (6 bases). Trimming removed 4 bases at V and 1 base at J, with 12 bases between. The CDR3 covers 15 residues. The germline V gene has CDR1 SGHTS and CDR2 YDEGEE. The chain's CDR3 is CASSGTGWSNQPQHF. CDR3 DNA sequence: TGTGCCAGCAGCGGAACAGGGTGGAGCAATCAGCCCCAGCATTTT.

The chain couples TRBV7-9 to TRBJ1-1; a possible D gene is TRBD1 (5 bases). This CDR3 has 13 amino acids. CDR1 is SEHNR and CDR2 is FQNEAQ in the germline V gene (reference sequence). V gave up 5 bases and J gave up 1 base, with 8 bases separating them. The CDR3 DNA is TGTGCCAGCAGCCTCCAGGGGAACACTGAAGCTTTCTTT. It is translated as CASSLQGNTEAFF.

The rearrangement joins TRBV27 to TRBJ1-4, with 7 bases aligning to TRBD1. The CDR3 is 18 amino acids. After removal of 5 bases from V and 4 bases from J, the junction contained 16 bases not matched to a gene. The V gene's germline CDR1 is MNHEY and CDR2 SMNVEV (reference sequence). The CDR3 region is CASSPARVRQGSNEKLFF. Here the CDR3 DNA reads TGTGCCAGCAGTCCGGCTCGAGTTCGACAGGGCAGTAATGAAAAACTGTTTTTT.

The chain combines TRBV28 with TRBJ1-1, with TRBD1 as a possible D gene (5 bases). V was shortened by 5 bases and J by 4 bases, with 14 bases between the two germline ends. The germline V gene encodes CDR1 MDHEN and CDR2 SYDVKM. CDR3 length: 14 residues. The CDR3 sequence: CASSPPARGTEAFF. CDR3 nucleotide sequence: TGTGCCAGCAGTCCGCCTGCGAGGGGCACTGAAGCTTTCTTT.

The chain carries TRBV18 and TRBJ2-5; 9 nucleotides line up with TRBD1. The length of the CDR3 is 19 residues. Germline trimming cut 2 bases from V and 2 bases from J; bases unmatched to any gene: 15. Germline CDR1 reads KGHSH; CDR2 reads LQKENI. As DNA, the CDR3 is TGTGCCAGCTCACCAAGGAGGGCGACAGGGGGGCCTTTTCAAGAGACCCAGTACTTC. The encoded protein is CASSPRRATGGPFQETQYF.

The chain has TRBV4-3 and TRBJ1-2; no clear D. The CDR3 has 14 amino acids. The germline V gene has CDR1 LGHNA and CDR2 YSLEER. V was cut by 0 bases and J by 8 bases, with 13 bases left in between. CDR3 amino acids: CASSQDIRSGGYTF. As DNA, the CDR3 is TGCGCCAGCAGCCAAGATATCAGGTCTGGCGGCTACACCTTC.

As DNA, the CDR3 is TGTGCCAGTAGTCGGACTAGCGGGAGCTCCTACAATGAGCAGTTCTTC. It encodes CASSRTSGSSYNEQFF. The chain employs TRBV19 and TRBJ2-1; TRBD2 agrees at 13 bases. V dropped 5 bases and J dropped 0; count of bases not matched to a gene: 1. Germline V gives CDR1 LNHDA, CDR2 SQIVND (reference sequence). This CDR3 contains 16 residues.

The rearrangement links TRBV5-4 to TRBJ2-7; D is ambiguous. Per the germline V gene, CDR1 is SGHNT and CDR2 is YYREEE (reference sequence). This CDR3 is built from 15 residues. The ends were cut back, 4 bases at V and 1 base at J, with 15 bases in the middle. The CDR3 region has the DNA TGTGCCAGCAGCCCCGGCATACTACCATCCTACGAGCAGTACTTC. It specifies CASSPGILPSYEQYF.

The J gene is TRBJ1-1, the V gene TRBV2; perhaps TRBD1 as D (5 bases). V was pared by 3 bases and J by 1 base, with 9 bases between. The germline V gene has CDR1 SNHLY and CDR2 FYNNEI. The CDR3 has 14 residues. This CDR3 is CASSDGRGNTEAFF. The CDR3 DNA reads TGTGCCAGCAGTGATGGGAGGGGGAACACTGAAGCTTTCTTT.

V is TRBV6-4 and J is TRBJ2-3, with D uncertain. The CDR3 has 13 residues. Germline CDR1 MRHNA, CDR2 SNTAGT. The ends were cut back, 10 bases at V and 6 bases at J, with 17 bases in the middle. Here the CDR3 reads CATSEGPHDTQYF. The CDR3 coding sequence is TGTGCCACCTCGGAAGGGCCTCATGATACGCAGTATTTT.